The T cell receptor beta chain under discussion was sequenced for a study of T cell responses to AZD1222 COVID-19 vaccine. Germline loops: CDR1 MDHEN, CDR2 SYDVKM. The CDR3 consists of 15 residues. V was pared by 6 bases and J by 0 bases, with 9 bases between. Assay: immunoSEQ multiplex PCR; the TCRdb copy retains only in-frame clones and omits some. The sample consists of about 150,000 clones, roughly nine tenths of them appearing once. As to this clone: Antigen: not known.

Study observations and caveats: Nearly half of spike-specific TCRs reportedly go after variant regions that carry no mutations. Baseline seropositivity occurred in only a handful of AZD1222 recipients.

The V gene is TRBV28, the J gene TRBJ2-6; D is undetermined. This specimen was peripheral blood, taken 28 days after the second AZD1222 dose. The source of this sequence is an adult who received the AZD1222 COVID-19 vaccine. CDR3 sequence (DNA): TGTGCCAGCAGCCTCACATCCTCTGGGGCCAACGTCCTGACTTTC. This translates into CASSLTSSGANVLTF.